This entry lists 32 T cell receptor beta chains sequenced from one sample in a study of Ad26.COV2.S vaccination and SARS-CoV-2 variants. Assay used: immunoSEQ multiplex PCR; TCRdb lists only in-frame clones, some missing. The sample lists 350,000 to 500,000 clones; about nine tenths were seen once. Treatment indicated: roughly 18 received Ad26.COV2.S at low or high dose, single or two shots; about 5 received placebo; per-sample allocation not given. Collection of samples fell on day 63 after the first vaccine or placebo injection. Material: peripheral blood, obtained in a trial of Ad26.COV2.S vaccine versus placebo. The receptor set was obtained from a person aged 18-65 years who received the Ad26.COV2.S COVID-19 vaccine or a placebo.

The sample holds a few counts of this clone. The chain combines TRBV27 with TRBJ1-5, with D possibly matching TRBD1 (6 bases). The CDR3 sequence is 17 residues long. Germline V gene lookup returns CDR1 MNHEY and CDR2 SMNVEV (reference sequence). Trimming removed 1 base at V and 8 bases at J, with 21 bases between. The CDR3 bases are TGTGCCAGCAGTTTATGGGGGGCAAAGGGTGATAGGGAGCCCCAGCATTTT. It translates to CASSLWGAKGDREPQHF.

V is TRBV3-1 (or the pseudogene TRBV3-2) and J is TRBJ2-7; 9 positions match TRBD2. The CDR3 covers 16 residues. J lost 3 bases, V lost 2 bases, and 8 bases had no gene match. Germline V gene lookup returns CDR1 LGHDT and CDR2 YNNKEL (reference sequence). CDR3: CASSQQVPSGIYEQYF. DNA for the CDR3: TGTGCCAGCAGCCAACAGGTTCCTAGCGGGATCTACGAGCAGTACTTC.

The rearrangement uses TRBV7-9 and TRBJ1-6, with D perhaps matching TRBD1 (5 bases). Looked up from germline, CDR1 is SEHNR and CDR2 is FQNEAQ (reference sequence). V was cut by 0 bases and J by 7 bases, with 13 bases left in between. The CDR3 loop spans 16 amino acids. The CDR3: CASSLAGAGMNSPLHF. The CDR3 DNA reads as TGTGCCAGCAGCTTAGCAGGGGCAGGGATGAATTCACCCCTCCACTTT.

The chain has TRBV10-3 and TRBJ2-1; TRBD1 matches at 8 bases. The CDR3 totals 15 residues. Germline lookup yields CDR1 ENHRY and CDR2 SYGVKD. V lost 0 bases to trimming and J lost 7 bases; unmatched junction nucleotides: 5. This CDR3 is CAISESWTGPNEQFF. The DNA for the CDR3 is TGTGCCATCAGTGAGTCTTGGACAGGGCCAAATGAGCAGTTCTTC.

V gene TRBV29-1 combines with J gene TRBJ2-3; perhaps TRBD1 as D (5 bases). Between the trimmed V and J ends, which lost 3 bases and 0 bases, there was a span of 10 bases. Germline V gene sequence: CDR1 SQVTM, CDR2 ANQGSEA. The CDR3 spans 14 residues. In nucleotides, the CDR3 is TGCAGCGTTGAGGTGCAGGGTAGCACAGATACGCAGTATTTT. It codes for CSVEVQGSTDTQYF.

The chain is built from TRBV6-5 and TRBJ1-1; no definite D call. The length of the CDR3 is 12 residues. Per the germline V gene, CDR1 is MNHEY and CDR2 is SVGAGI. Trimming took off 7 bases at V and 0 bases at J, with 6 bases between the two ends. Written as DNA, the CDR3 is TGTGCCAGCACAGAAATGAACACTGAAGCTTTCTTT. Amino acid sequence: CASTEMNTEAFF.

The rearrangement links TRBV7-9 to TRBJ2-7; 12 nucleotides line up with TRBD2. The CDR3 consists of 16 residues. Trimming cost V 5 bases and J 6 bases; bases outside gene matches: 11. Germline V CDR1 and CDR2: SEHNR, FQNEAQ (reference sequence). CDR3 region: CASSAYLAGGPGEQYF. CDR3 nucleotide sequence: TGTGCCAGCAGCGCGTATCTAGCGGGAGGGCCGGGCGAGCAGTACTTC.

V usage is TRBV2 and J usage is TRBJ1-2; D gene ambiguous. The CDR3 has 13 residues. Looked up from germline, CDR1 is SNHLY and CDR2 is FYNNEI. V was pared by 6 bases and J by 8 bases, with 16 bases between. The CDR3 DNA follows: TGTGCCAGCAGCCCGGGTCTCTCGTGGGGCTACACCTTC. Residues: CASSPGLSWGYTF. The complete variable domain, with remaining parts taken from reference TRBV2 and TRBJ1-2, reads EPEVTQTPSHQVTQMGQEVILRCVPISNHLYFYWYRQILGQKVEFLVSFYNNEISEKSEIFDDQFSVERPDGSNFTLKIRSTKLEDSAMYFCASSPGLSWGYTFGSGTRLTVV.

In its sample, this clone was seen a few times. The chain combines TRBV27 with TRBJ2-1; possibly TRBD2 for D (6 bases). The CDR3 consists of 14 residues. V lost 4 bases and J lost 4, with 11 bases in between. Germline V gene lookup returns CDR1 MNHEY and CDR2 SMNVEV (reference sequence). DNA of the CDR3: TGTGCCAGCAGTTGGTCTAGCGTTTACAATGAGCAGTTCTTC. This encodes CASSWSSVYNEQFF.

This chain joins TRBV7-9 and TRBJ2-1, with a possible D match to TRBD2 (6 bases). CDR3 length: 15 residues. V lost 0 bases, J lost 7 bases, and 13 bases lay in between. CDR1 is SEHNR, CDR2 FQNEAQ, per germline (reference sequence). Here the CDR3 reads CASSLAVGGWNEQFF. In nucleotides, the CDR3 is TGTGCCAGCAGCTTAGCGGTCGGAGGGTGGAATGAGCAGTTCTTC.

This clone was seen once. The V call is TRBV18, the J call TRBJ2-3; TRBD2 matches at 7 bases. This CDR3 region has 17 residues. Per the germline V gene, CDR1 is KGHSH and CDR2 is LQKENI. V trimming: 2 bases; J trimming: 0 bases; junction bases outside the gene matches: 8. The CDR3 region has the DNA TGTGCCAGCTCACCAAGGGCTAGCGGAACTAGCACAGATACGCAGTATTTT. Translating gives CASSPRASGTSTDTQYF.

The chain links TRBV7-9 to TRBJ1-1; weak D call: TRBD1 (5 bases). The CDR3 is 13 amino acids. CDR1 is SEHNR, CDR2 FQNEAQ, per germline (reference sequence). V lost 3 bases and J lost 6, with 11 bases in between. The CDR3 bases are TGTGCCAGCAGCTTTTTTTTGGGGCCTGAAGCTTTCTTT. This encodes CASSFFLGPEAFF.

V and J are TRBV11-2 and TRBJ2-1, with D possibly matching TRBD1 (6 bases). This CDR3 has 16 amino acids. V dropped 4 bases and J dropped 1 base, with 14 bases sitting between them. Germline CDR1 reads SGHAT; CDR2 reads FQNNGV. CDR3 in DNA: TGTGCCAGCAGCTGGACAGTGAGGGGGTCCTACAATGAGCAGTTCTTC. Translating gives CASSWTVRGSYNEQFF.

CDR3 sequence: CASSEDRVYQPQHF. The CDR3 region has the DNA TGTGCCAGCAGTGAAGACAGGGTGTATCAGCCCCAGCATTTT. The chain combines TRBV6-1 with TRBJ1-5; possible D gene TRBD1, 6 bases. The CDR3 covers 14 residues. From germline, CDR1 is MNHNS and CDR2 SASEGT. V was shortened by 1 base and J by 5 bases, with 9 bases between the two germline ends.

The chain couples TRBV4-3 to TRBJ2-3; a possible D gene is TRBD2 (5 bases). The CDR3 is 13 residues long. Deletions cut 1 base from V and 4 bases from J, with 6 bases between. Germline V gene lookup returns CDR1 LGHNA and CDR2 YSLEER. CDR3 sequence reads: CASSQGSADTQYF. In DNA form, the CDR3 reads TGCGCCAGCAGCCAAGGTAGCGCAGATACGCAGTATTTT.

The chain employs TRBV28 and TRBJ2-3, with TRBD2 identical over 11 bases. The CDR3 extends over 16 amino acids. Unmatched junction bases numbered 6, after V lost 6 bases and J lost 1 base. CDR1 is MDHEN and CDR2 is SYDVKM in the germline V gene. This chain's CDR3 is CASRTRLAGRTDTQYF. DNA for the CDR3: TGTGCCAGCAGGACCCGACTAGCGGGGCGCACAGATACGCAGTATTTT.

The rearrangement joins TRBV5-5 to TRBJ2-7, with TRBD1 identical over 9 bases. This CDR3 spans 16 amino acids. The V segment lost 2 bases and the J segment 0 bases; nucleotides outside the gene matches: 6. In germline, CDR1 is SGHKS, CDR2 YYEKEE (reference sequence). The CDR3 nucleotides read TGTGCCAGCAGCTTTGCGGACAGGGGTTACTCCTACGAGCAGTACTTC. As protein: CASSFADRGYSYEQYF.

This chain uses TRBV5-6 with TRBJ1-4; the D gene is possibly TRBD1 (5 bases). CDR1 SGHDT and CDR2 YYEEEE come from the germline V gene. The CDR3 runs 14 residues. Trimming removed 0 bases from V and 8 bases from J, with 11 bases in between. CDR3: CASSLAGGGEKLFF. In nucleotides, the CDR3 is TGTGCCAGCAGCTTGGCTGGTGGGGGGGAAAAACTGTTTTTT.

This clone was seen a few times. The rearrangement links TRBV19 to TRBJ1-1; D gene uncertain. The V and J ends lost 6 bases and 8 bases respectively, with 16 bases between them. The CDR3 has 13 amino acids. The germline gives CDR1 LNHDA, CDR2 SQIVND (reference sequence). The CDR3 loop reads CASRRQTEQEAFF. The CDR3 DNA is TGTGCCAGTAGAAGGCAGACGGAACAGGAAGCTTTCTTT.

This chain joins TRBV6-5 and TRBJ2-6, with D perhaps given as TRBD1 or TRBD2 (5 bases each). The V end was cut by 11 bases, the J end by 4 bases, with 9 bases between. The germline CDR1 and CDR2 sequences are MNHEY and SVGAGI. This CDR3 has 12 residues. CDR3 residues: CAGGKGANVLTF. The CDR3 coding sequence is TGTGCCGGGGGTAAAGGGGCCAACGTCCTGACTTTC.

This sequence joins TRBV9 and TRBJ2-2; D gene uncertain. CDR3 size: 18 residues. Looked up from germline, CDR1 is SGDLS and CDR2 is YYNGEE. Trimming shortened V by 3 bases and J by 0 bases, and 18 bases separated the two germline ends. The DNA of the CDR3 is TGTGCCAGCAGCGCCCCAAAAGTAGGGCGATCGAACACCGGGGAGCTGTTTTTT. It specifies CASSAPKVGRSNTGELFF.

This clone was picked up a small number of times. The chain has TRBV7-3 and TRBJ2-2; 11 bases map to TRBD2. The germline CDR1 and CDR2 sequences are SGHTA and FQGTGA. V dropped 0 bases and J dropped 5; count of bases not matched to a gene: 2. CDR3 length: 16 amino acids. CDR3 nucleotides: TGTGCCAGCAGCTTAACTACTAGCGGGAGAACCGGGGAGCTGTTTTTT. Its translation is CASSLTTSGRTGELFF.

The rearrangement links TRBV5-1 to TRBJ1-6, with 7 bases matching TRBD1. The V gene end was trimmed by 1 base and the J gene end by 8 bases; junction bases not matched to a gene: 15. Germline values: CDR1 SGHRS, CDR2 YFSETQ. This CDR3 has 18 residues. The CDR3 sequence is CASSLRNLGGGGYSPLHF. CDR3 sequence (DNA): TGCGCCAGCAGCTTGAGGAACTTAGGGGGCGGCGGATATTCACCCCTCCACTTT.

The gene calls are TRBV5-1 and TRBJ1-4; D not certain. V was pared by 0 bases and J by 2 bases, with 11 bases between. The germline CDR1 and CDR2 sequences are SGHRS and YFSETQ. The CDR3 runs to 16 residues. The CDR3 region is CASSLAGPDTNEKLFF. DNA for the CDR3: TGCGCCAGCAGCTTGGCCGGGCCAGATACTAATGAAAAACTGTTTTTT.

The V gene is TRBV18, the J gene TRBJ2-7; D is perhaps TRBD1 (5 bases). Germline V gene data show CDR1 as KGHSH and CDR2 as LQKENI. The V end lost 6 bases, the J end lost 4 bases, and 10 bases lay between the germline ends. The CDR3 runs to 12 residues. CDR3 residues: CASSNQGYEQYF. In DNA form, the CDR3 reads TGTGCCAGCTCCAACCAGGGTTACGAGCAGTACTTC.

V gene TRBV10-3 combines with J gene TRBJ2-7; D is uncertain. The germline V gene has CDR1 ENHRY and CDR2 SYGVKD. V was cut by 7 bases and J by 2 bases, with 6 bases left in between. This CDR3 has 11 amino acids. CDR3 nucleotide sequence: TGTGCCATCAAGGAAACCTACGAGCAGTACTTC. Amino acids: CAIKETYEQYF.

This clone was seen a few times. The chain has TRBV30 and TRBJ1-5; D is unresolved. CDR3 size: 13 residues. V lost 3 bases and J 0 bases, leaving 6 bases between the germline ends. Per the germline V gene, CDR1 is GTSNPN and CDR2 is SVGIG (reference sequence). In DNA, the CDR3 is TGTGCCTGGAGCTACAGTAGCAATCAGCCCCAGCATTTT. Translation: CAWSYSSNQPQHF.

The genes are TRBV27 and TRBJ2-1; TRBD2 matches at 9 bases. J was trimmed by 4 bases and V by 6 bases; bases with no gene match: 7. The CDR3 has 15 residues. Germline lookup yields CDR1 MNHEY and CDR2 SMNVEV (reference sequence). CDR3 DNA: TGTGCCAGCAGAGCGCGGGAGGGCTCATACAATGAGCAGTTCTTC. Its translation: CASRAREGSYNEQFF.

The chain couples TRBV15 to TRBJ2-7, with 8 nucleotides matching TRBD1. The CDR3 spans 16 residues. The V gene's germline CDR1 is LNHNV and CDR2 YYDKDF (reference sequence). V was pared by 5 bases and J by 0 bases, with 9 bases of the junction left unmatched. This chain's CDR3 is CATSDDRGGPSYEQYF. In DNA, the CDR3 is TGTGCCACCAGCGATGACAGGGGCGGCCCCTCCTACGAGCAGTACTTC.

The rearrangement links TRBV30 to TRBJ1-6; D remains ambiguous. There are 14 residues in the CDR3. V shed 4 bases and J shed 10 bases, with 17 bases lying between them. Germline CDR1 reads GTSNPN; CDR2 reads SVGIG (reference sequence). The CDR3 bases are TGTGCCTGGATGTCTTCGGTCACGGGGTCACCCCTCCACTTT. As protein: CAWMSSVTGSPLHF.

V and J are TRBV10-3 and TRBJ1-2; D gene uncertain. V was shortened by 8 bases and J by 4 bases, with 11 bases between the two germline ends. The CDR3 contains 12 residues. Per germline, CDR1 ENHRY and CDR2 SYGVKD. CDR3 protein: CAIGLGGYGYTF. The CDR3 DNA is TGTGCCATCGGGTTGGGCGGCTATGGCTACACCTTC.

The genes are TRBV5-4 and TRBJ2-2, with D perhaps TRBD2 (5 bases). The V gene lost 1 base and the J gene lost 6 bases, with 16 bases spanning the gap. CDR1 SGHNT and CDR2 YYREEE come from the germline V gene (reference sequence). This CDR3 has 16 residues. The CDR3: CASSLYDSGSSGELFF. The DNA of the CDR3 is TGTGCCAGCAGCTTGTATGATAGTGGGAGTTCCGGGGAGCTGTTTTTT.